The text below deals with one TCR beta chain. Its binding antigen is unknown. Per-nucleotide qualities are absent, and no much larger clonotype sits a single base away. The sample's time point label is to be understood as: baseline before first vaccination. Vaccinee samples were obtained from the UK trials COV001 and COV002, which included a single-blind randomized controlled phase 2/3 trial of AZD1222 (ChAdOx1 nCoV-19) in healthy adults. For TCRbeta chain sequencing, PBMC samples from trial participants were taken at day 0 and at day 28 after the second dose. The CDR3 regions of human TCRbeta chains were subjected to immunosequencing. The authors processed their data as follows. Repertoire TCRs were matched against a reference library of SARS-CoV-2-specific TCRs generated with the MIRA antigen-specificity platform. Breadth meant the fraction of unique TCRs that were SARS-CoV-2-associated, whereas depth meant the fraction of total T cells that were SARS-CoV-2-associated. Using the MIRA data, every spike-specific TCR was mapped to the spike region that the TCR reacted to and assigned to either a CD4 or a CD8 class. Log10-transformed breadth and depth values were compared by one-way ANOVA with Sidak's multiple comparisons tests. In TCRdb, the immuneACCESS table is reduced to in-frame sequences with V and J assigned. These tables do not hold every clone; where another copy was compared, an unresolved V gene accounts for under half, and the others remain unexplained. V, J and clone size are taken as reported in that table, and D and trimming were inferred from the DNA itself. The sample yields some 150,000 clones; approximately 90% were counted once. In total, the top ten clones hold under 4% of the sample.

This record comes from a study of T cell responses to AZD1222 COVID-19 vaccine (dated by TCRdb to the early 2020s). Some background on the complete study: Because spike-specific TCR depth and breadth did not differ between the two schedules, AZD1222 recipients who got a second dose at roughly 4 weeks were pooled with those who got a second dose at roughly 12 weeks. A total of about 250 trial participants underwent TCR sequencing, of whom nearly 210 had received two doses of AZD1222 and some 25 had received two doses of the MenACWY control vaccine. Trial participants were enrolled by age into subgroups of 18-55, 56-69 and 70-plus years, and roughly 150, 30 and 60 TCR-sequenced participants, respectively, were included in these subgroups. Broad study findings and their caveats: Vaccine-associated CD4 TCRs spanned the whole spike protein, with dominant responses in regions 160-218 and 743-854. Reportedly, almost half of the unique spike-specific TCRs recognized epitopes lying outside the regions that are mutated in the B.1.351 and B.1.1.7 variants. No day 14 peak-response samples were available, so repertoires were characterized only after the peak T cell response. Only a handful of AZD1222 recipients were SARS-CoV-2 seropositive at baseline, limiting conclusions about previously exposed vaccinees. Participants were mostly white British, with more females than males. The authors suggested clonal diversity may have been underestimated. In the small 56-69-year group, the increase in depth fell short of significance, most likely because of low power. After two AZD1222 doses, both the breadth and the depth of spike-specific TCRs were significantly higher than at day 0 and than in MenACWY recipients.

CDR1 and CDR2 (SNHLY, FYNNEI) derive from the germline V gene. The CDR3 sequence holds 15 residues, the cysteine and phenylalanine included. The read is trimmed to its CDR3 DNA, 45 bases read in frame from base 1. Trimming at the junction amounts to 2 bases on V and 2 bases on J, and the germline ends lie 12 bases apart. This receptor was obtained from an adult in good health. The rearrangement combines TRBV2 with TRBJ2-5, with a weak D call of TRBD1 (6 bases match). Sequenced here: peripheral blood, sampled on day 0 of AZD1222 vaccination. The CDR3 protein: CASSEWGTYQETQYF. The DNA reads TGTGCCAGCAGTGAATGGGGGACATATCAAGAGACCCAGTACTTC. Here the CDR3 is joined to the reference TRBV2 and TRBJ2-5 genes, and the full variable domain is: EPEVTQTPSHQVTQMGQEVILRCVPISNHLYFYWYRQILGQKVEFLVSFYNNEISEKSEIFDDQFSVERPDGSNFTLKIRSTKLEDSAMYFCASSEWGTYQETQYFGPGTRLLVL.